This TCR beta chain was identified in a study of naive and memory T cell subsets. General study findings and limits: Over 95% of naive TCR sequences appeared only once, unlike memory subsets. From naive to CM, EM and EMRA, diversity decreased and Gini increased.

Comments on this clonotype: What it binds is unknown.

Both TRBC1 and TRBC2 were covered by a beta constant-region primer of two equimolar oligonucleotides. TCRdb redid the calling of the UMI-ligation and nested PCR reads with MiXCR, one entry per CDR3 protein. The sample yields over 75,000 distinct CDR3 sequences, about an eighth seen once. This CDR3 has 16 amino acids. The V gene lost 1 base and the J gene lost 2 bases, with 13 bases spanning the gap. CDR1 MNHEY and CDR2 SMNVEV come from the germline V gene (reference sequence). The source of this sequence is a human donor in good health. The chain joins TRBV27 to TRBJ2-3, with D uncertain. Source material: central memory CD4+ T cells from blood. The CDR3 protein is CASSLFSSRPTDTQYF. CDR3 coding DNA: TGTGCCAGCAGTTTATTCTCCAGTCGACCCACAGATACGCAGTATTTT.